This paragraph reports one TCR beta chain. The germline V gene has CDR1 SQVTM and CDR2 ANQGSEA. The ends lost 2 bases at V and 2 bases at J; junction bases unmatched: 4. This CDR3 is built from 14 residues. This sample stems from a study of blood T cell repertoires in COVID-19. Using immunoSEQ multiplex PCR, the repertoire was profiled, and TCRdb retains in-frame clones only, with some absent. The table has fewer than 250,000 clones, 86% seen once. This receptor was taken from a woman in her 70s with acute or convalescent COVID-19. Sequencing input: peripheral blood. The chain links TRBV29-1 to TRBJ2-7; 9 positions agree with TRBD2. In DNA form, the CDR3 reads TGCAGCGTTGAACCTAGCGGGGCCCCCTACGAGCAGTACTTC. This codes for CSVEPSGAPYEQYF.